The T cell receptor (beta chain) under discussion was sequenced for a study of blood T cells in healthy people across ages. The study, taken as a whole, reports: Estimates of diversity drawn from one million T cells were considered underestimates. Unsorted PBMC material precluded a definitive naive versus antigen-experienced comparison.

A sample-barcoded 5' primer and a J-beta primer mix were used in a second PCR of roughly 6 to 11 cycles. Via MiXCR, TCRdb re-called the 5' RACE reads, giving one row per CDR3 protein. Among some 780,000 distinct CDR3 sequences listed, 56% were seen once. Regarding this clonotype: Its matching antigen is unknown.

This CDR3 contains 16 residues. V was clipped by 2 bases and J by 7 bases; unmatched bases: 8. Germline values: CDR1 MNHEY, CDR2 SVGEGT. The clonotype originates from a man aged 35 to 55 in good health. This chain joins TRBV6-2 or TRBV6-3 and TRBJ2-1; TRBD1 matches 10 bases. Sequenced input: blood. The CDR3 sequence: CASSYPRTGGLNEQFF. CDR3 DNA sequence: TGTGCCAGCAGTTACCCGCGGACAGGGGGTTTAAATGAGCAGTTCTTC.